These 32 T cell receptor beta chains were all obtained from the same sample, sequenced in a study of T cells in Graves' hyperthyroidism and ophthalmopathy. What was amplified from RNA transcripts were TCR beta CDR3 regions. RT-PCR in the first round (using the HTBI primer set) targeted the TCR CDR3. TCRdb recomputed calls from the multiplex PCR reads with MiXCR, one row per CDR3 protein. The table shows some 500,000 distinct CDR3 sequences, with under 15% occurring only once. Input material: blood. Source of these receptors: a young woman with Graves' hyperthyroidism.

In this sample, this clonotype turned up many times. The chain is built from TRBV24-1 and TRBJ2-1, with TRBD2 identical over 12 bases. Germline CDR1 KGHDR, CDR2 SFDVKD. The V and J ends lost 4 bases and 7 bases, in that order; junction bases with no gene match: 10. The CDR3 extends over 17 amino acids. CDR3 sequence: CATSERVLAGGRNEQFF. CDR3 DNA: TGTGCCACCAGTGAGCGCGTCCTAGCGGGAGGGCGGAATGAGCAGTTCTTC.

The chain carries TRBV9 and TRBJ1-5; D possibly corresponds to TRBD1 (6 bases). The CDR3 covers 15 residues. The germline V gene has CDR1 SGDLS and CDR2 YYNGEE. V dropped 4 bases and J dropped 6 bases, with 17 bases sitting between them. CDR3 bases: TGTGCCAGCAGCTTAGGCGAATCAGGGGCTCAGCCCCAGCATTTT. Translation gives CASSLGESGAQPQHF.

This rearrangement joins TRBV7-3 to TRBJ2-7; D may be TRBD2 (5 bases). Trimming pared 2 bases from V and 6 bases from J, leaving 11 bases between. CDR1 is SGHTA and CDR2 is FQGTGA in the germline V gene. This CDR3 is 13 amino acids long. CDR3 sequence: CASSLGGSREQYF. The CDR3 DNA sequence: TGTGCCAGCAGCTTAGGCGGGTCCCGCGAGCAGTACTTC. The variable domain in full, completed from reference TRBV7-3 and TRBJ2-7, reads GAGVSQTPSNKVTEKGKYVELRCDPISGHTALYWYRQSLGQGPEFLIYFQGTGAADDSGLPNDRFFAVRPEGSVSTLKIQRTERGDSAVYLCASSLGGSREQYFGPGTRLTVT.

The CDR3 sequence: CASSAHMNTEAFF. The CDR3 DNA is TGTGCCAGCAGCGCACACATGAACACTGAAGCTTTCTTT. This chain links TRBV25-1 with TRBJ1-1; D gene unclear. The V end was cut by 6 bases, the J end by 0 bases, with 8 bases between. The CDR3 contains 13 residues. CDR1 is MGHDK and CDR2 is SYGVNS in the germline V gene. Full variable domain (outside the CDR3, taken from reference TRBV25-1 and TRBJ1-1): EADIYQTPRYLVIGTGKKITLECSQTMGHDKMYWYQQDPGMELHLIHYSYGVNSTEKGDLSSESTVSRIRTEHFPLTLESARPSHTSQYLCASSAHMNTEAFFGQGTRLTVV.

This clonotype has at least ten counts. The J gene is TRBJ2-5, the V gene TRBV24-1, with D possibly being TRBD2 (5 bases). CDR1 and CDR2 (germline): KGHDR, SFDVKD. The V and J ends lost 3 bases and 4 bases respectively, with 14 bases between them. This CDR3 has 15 amino acids. The CDR3: CATSDERGSGETQYF. The CDR3 nucleotides read TGTGCCACCAGTGATGAGAGAGGGTCCGGAGAGACCCAGTACTTC.

There are many counts of this clonotype. The chain recombines TRBV10-3 with TRBJ1-1; no reliable D call. Germline-derived CDR1 and CDR2 are ENHRY and SYGVKD. CDR3 length: 13 amino acids. V lost 0 bases and J 10 bases, leaving 12 bases between the germline ends. The CDR3 loop reads CAISESKGQVAFF. The CDR3 DNA follows: TGTGCCATCAGTGAGTCAAAGGGTCAGGTAGCTTTCTTT.

The table lists this clonotype with many counts. The V gene is TRBV20-1, the J gene TRBJ2-3; the match to TRBD2 covers 10 bases. The CDR3 spans 15 residues. Germline values: CDR1 DFQATT, CDR2 SNEGSKA (reference sequence). V lost 5 bases, J lost 1 base, and 6 bases stayed unmatched. Written as DNA, the CDR3 is TGCAGTGCTGCCTCCGGGACTAGCGGCACAGATACGCAGTATTTT. Its protein is CSAASGTSGTDTQYF.

At least ten counts were recorded for this clonotype. The J gene is TRBJ1-1, the V gene TRBV27; D is unresolved. The germline gives CDR1 MNHEY, CDR2 SMNVEV (reference sequence). V lost 6 bases and J 11 bases, leaving 13 bases between the germline ends. The CDR3 has 11 residues. This CDR3 is CASSAIGEAFF. The CDR3, as DNA: TGTGCCAGCAGCGCCATCGGGGAGGCTTTCTTT.

This clonotype was counted many times. The chain links TRBV11-2 to TRBJ2-1, with no clear D. Germline assignment: CDR1 SGHAT and CDR2 FQNNGV. CDR3 length: 14 amino acids. V was trimmed by 5 bases and J by 2 bases, leaving 10 bases between them. The CDR3: CASSPPPAYNEQFF. The DNA of the CDR3 is TGTGCCAGCAGCCCTCCCCCGGCCTACAATGAGCAGTTCTTC.

This clonotype showed up just a few times. The gene calls are TRBV7-9 and TRBJ1-3; no firm D call. Germline V gives CDR1 SEHNR, CDR2 FQNEAQ (reference sequence). The V gene lost 7 bases and the J gene lost 7 bases, with 14 bases spanning the gap. CDR3 length equals 13 residues. The CDR3 is CASTLGSPNTIYF. The CDR3, as DNA: TGTGCCAGCACCCTAGGTTCCCCGAACACCATATATTTT. Full variable domain (outside the CDR3, taken from reference TRBV7-9 and TRBJ1-3): DTGVSQNPRHKITKRGQNVTFRCDPISEHNRLYWYRQTLGQGPEFLTYFQNEAQLEKSRLLSDRFSAERPKGSFSTLEIQRTEQGDSAMYLCASTLGSPNTIYFGEGSWLTVV.

The sample holds many counts of this clonotype. This chain joins TRBV7-8 and TRBJ2-7; weak D call: TRBD1 (5 bases). CDR1 and CDR2 from the germline V gene are SGHVS and FQNEAQ. This CDR3 is built from 14 residues. The V and J ends lost 4 bases and 2 bases respectively, with 12 bases between them. CDR3 residues: CASSSTGSPYEQYF. Here the CDR3 DNA reads TGTGCCAGCAGCTCCACAGGTTCCCCCTACGAGCAGTACTTC.

This clonotype was seen a handful of times. The DNA for the CDR3 is TGTGCCAGCAGCCAACTATTTTACAATGAGCAGTTCTTC. Translation: CASSQLFYNEQFF. The rearrangement uses TRBV14 and TRBJ2-1; no reliable D call. CDR1 is SGHDN, CDR2 FVKESK, per germline. V lost 2 bases, J lost 4 bases, and 6 bases lay in between. The CDR3 spans 13 residues.

This clonotype was recorded many times. The rearrangement joins TRBV6-2 or TRBV6-3 to TRBJ1-1; no firm D call. CDR3 length equals 15 residues. Trimming removed 7 bases from V and 2 bases from J, with 17 bases in between. Germline V gene lookup returns CDR1 MNHEY and CDR2 SVGEGT. The CDR3 region is CASKKSGPENTEAFF. Written as DNA, the CDR3 is TGTGCCAGCAAAAAATCGGGCCCTGAAAACACTGAAGCTTTCTTT.

The rearrangement uses TRBV19 and TRBJ1-1, with 7 bases that match TRBD1. Germline V gene data show CDR1 as LNHDA and CDR2 as SQIVND (reference sequence). This CDR3 contains 16 residues. Losses at the gene ends were 3 bases for V and 2 bases for J; bases not matched to a gene: 9. CDR3 residues: CASSIFPGTANTEAFF. CDR3 DNA: TGTGCCAGTAGTATCTTTCCCGGGACAGCAAACACTGAAGCTTTCTTT. The full variable domain, with the rest looked up from reference TRBV19 and TRBJ1-1, is DGGITQSPKYLFRKEGQNVTLSCEQNLNHDAMYWYRQDPGQGLRLIYYSQIVNDFQKGDIAEGYSVSREKKESFPLTVTSAQKNPTAFYLCASSIFPGTANTEAFFGQGTRLTVV.

The sample holds many counts of this clonotype. The V call is TRBV20-1, the J call TRBJ2-3; 10 bases agree with TRBD2. CDR1 is DFQATT, CDR2 SNEGSKA, per germline (reference sequence). There are 16 residues in the CDR3. V lost 5 bases, J lost 2 bases, and 10 bases stayed unmatched. Written as DNA, the CDR3 is TGCAGTGCTGGGAGGCAGCGGGGGGGTGCCACAGATACGCAGTATTTT. Protein product: CSAGRQRGGATDTQYF.

This clonotype was seen many times. The chain's CDR3 is CASSYSLNEQFF. Here the CDR3 DNA reads TGTGCCAGCAGTTACTCCCTAAATGAGCAGTTCTTC. The chain uses TRBV6-5 and TRBJ2-1; no reliable D call. Germline CDR1 is MNHEY and CDR2 is SVGAGI. The V and J ends lost 0 bases and 7 bases respectively, with 4 bases between them. The CDR3 has 12 amino acids.

This clonotype was observed many times. The chain carries TRBV11-2 and TRBJ2-3; possible D gene TRBD1, 6 bases. The length of the CDR3 is 13 residues. CDR1 and CDR2 from the germline V gene are SGHAT and FQNNGV. V lost 5 bases, J lost 4 bases, and 10 bases lay in between. DNA for the CDR3: TGTGCCAGCAGCACACAGGGATCAGATACGCAGTATTTT. Amino acid sequence: CASSTQGSDTQYF.

In this sample, this clonotype turned up many times. This chain uses TRBV6-6 with TRBJ1-2, with D hard to call. Trimming shortened V by 0 bases and J by 3 bases, and 14 bases separated the two germline ends. Germline-derived CDR1 and CDR2 are MNHNY and SVGAGI (reference sequence). This CDR3 has 16 residues. DNA of the CDR3: TGTGCCAGCAGTTACTCCCTCCTCCGCCCGGACTATGGCTACACCTTC. This gives the protein CASSYSLLRPDYGYTF.

This CDR3 is CSAITGGDYGYTF. The CDR3 DNA is TGCAGTGCAATCACAGGGGGCGACTATGGCTACACCTTC. The J gene is TRBJ1-2, the V gene TRBV20-1; 9 bases map to TRBD1. This CDR3 is 13 amino acids long. Germline V CDR1 and CDR2: DFQATT, SNEGSKA (reference sequence). With V trimmed by 6 bases and J by 3 bases, 5 bases remained unmatched.

This clonotype was counted many times. This rearrangement joins TRBV15 to TRBJ2-3; TRBD2 agrees at 8 bases. Looked up from germline, CDR1 is LNHNV and CDR2 is YYDKDF (reference sequence). The CDR3 runs 14 residues. V shed 6 bases, J shed 1 base, and the junction held 3 bases outside the gene matches. The CDR3 reads CATSPGLGTDTQYF. For the CDR3, the DNA is TGTGCCACCAGTCCGGGACTAGGCACAGATACGCAGTATTTT. Drawing the rest from reference TRBV15 and TRBJ2-3, the complete variable domain is DAMVIQNPRYQVTQFGKPVTLSCSQTLNHNVMYWYQQKSSQAPKLLFHYYDKDFNNEADTPDNFQSRRPNTSFCFLDIRSPGLGDTAMYLCATSPGLGTDTQYFGPGTRLTVL.

The sample holds many counts of this clonotype. The J gene is TRBJ2-3, the V gene TRBV3-1, with D unclear. Germline CDR1 and CDR2: LGHDT and YNNKEL (reference sequence). The V end lost 3 bases, the J end lost 6 bases, and 7 bases lay between the germline ends. This CDR3 region has 12 residues. The CDR3: CASSQSRDTQYF. Written as DNA, the CDR3 is TGTGCCAGCAGCCAGAGTCGGGATACGCAGTATTTT.

This sequence joins TRBV6-2 or TRBV6-3 and TRBJ1-2; possible D gene TRBD1, 6 bases. CDR3 length: 16 residues. The germline V gene has CDR1 MNHEY and CDR2 SVGEGT. Trimming stripped 0 bases from V and 8 bases from J, with 19 bases between. The CDR3 region is CASSYSAGVVPIGYTF. CDR3 coding DNA: TGTGCCAGCAGTTACTCGGCAGGGGTAGTCCCTATCGGCTACACCTTC.

This CDR3 reads CAISETAEQFF. The CDR3 nucleotides read TGTGCCATCAGTGAGACCGCGGAGCAGTTCTTC. This chain uses TRBV10-3 with TRBJ2-1; D unclear. V was shortened by 2 bases and J by 10 bases, with 6 bases between the two germline ends. The V gene's germline CDR1 is ENHRY and CDR2 SYGVKD. This CDR3 comprises 11 residues.

This clonotype was observed many times. This chain links TRBV19 with TRBJ2-5, with a tentative D call TRBD1 (5 bases). The CDR3 is made up of 16 amino acids. Germline V gene data show CDR1 as LNHDA and CDR2 as SQIVND (reference sequence). V dropped 0 bases and J dropped 4 bases, with 15 bases sitting between them. The CDR3 DNA reads TGTGCCAGTAGTATAGATCTTACAGTAGGGGCAGAGACCCAGTACTTC. Translating it yields CASSIDLTVGAETQYF.

The rearrangement links TRBV3-1 to TRBJ2-7; D gene unclear. The V gene lost 4 bases and the J gene lost 5 bases, with 15 bases spanning the gap. The CDR3 has 14 amino acids. The germline V gene encodes CDR1 LGHDT and CDR2 YNNKEL (reference sequence). The CDR3 sequence: CASSPPDLLNEQYF. CDR3 nucleotides: TGTGCCAGCAGCCCCCCGGACCTGCTAAACGAGCAGTACTTC.

The chain recombines TRBV10-3 with TRBJ2-3; D is uncertain. This CDR3 contains 10 residues. V was cut by 11 bases and J by 6 bases, with 9 bases left in between. Per the germline V gene, CDR1 is ENHRY and CDR2 is SYGVKD. The CDR3 loop reads CAAGIDTQYF. Written as DNA, the CDR3 is TGTGCCGCCGGCATCGATACGCAGTATTTT.

This clonotype appeared a few times. This sequence joins TRBV5-6 and TRBJ2-1; 8 nucleotides line up with TRBD2. CDR1 and CDR2 (germline): SGHDT, YYEEEE. The length of the CDR3 is 15 residues. J was trimmed by 5 bases and V by 4 bases; bases with no gene match: 8. The CDR3 DNA sequence: TGTGCCAGCAGCGGGGAGCGGGAGTTACACAATGAGCAGTTCTTC. Its translation: CASSGERELHNEQFF.

A few counts support this clonotype. This clone may be a read error of a much larger clone one base away. The rearrangement links TRBV11-2 to TRBJ2-5; D might be TRBD1 (5 bases). Trimming removed 2 bases at V and 4 bases at J, with 17 bases between. The CDR3 has 16 amino acids. Germline CDR1 and CDR2: SGHAT and FQNNGV. The CDR3 DNA reads TGTGCCAGCAGCTTACCTTCCCAGGGTGGTGGAGAGACCCAGTACTTC. Protein: CASSLPSQGGGETQYF.

This chain joins TRBV10-3 and TRBJ1-5; D gene uncertain. V gave up 2 bases and J gave up 0 bases, with 8 bases separating them. CDR1 and CDR2 from the germline V gene are ENHRY and SYGVKD. The CDR3 runs to 15 residues. Written as DNA, the CDR3 is TGTGCCATCAGTGAGGTGGACGTTAGCAATCAGCCCCAGCATTTT. Translated: CAISEVDVSNQPQHF.

This sequence joins TRBV30 and TRBJ1-5; D is uncertain. The CDR3 covers 16 residues. CDR1 is GTSNPN and CDR2 is SVGIG in the germline V gene (reference sequence). Trimming pared 1 base from V and 0 bases from J, leaving 13 bases between. CDR3 amino acids: CAWSGSRLYSNQPQHF. The CDR3 DNA reads TGTGCCTGGAGTGGGTCCAGGCTCTATAGCAATCAGCCCCAGCATTTT.

There are a few counts of this clonotype. This chain joins TRBV30 and TRBJ2-5; no clear D gene. Germline CDR1 is GTSNPN and CDR2 is SVGIG (reference sequence). Deletions cut 3 bases from V and 4 bases from J, with 6 bases between. CDR3 size: 11 residues. DNA for the CDR3: TGTGCCTGGAGGAAGACAGAGACCCAGTACTTC. Amino acids: CAWRKTETQYF.

This clonotype has at least ten counts. The chain has TRBV12-5 and TRBJ2-3; D is undetermined. The germline V gene has CDR1 LGHNT and CDR2 FRNRAP. Trimming stripped 5 bases from V and 0 bases from J, with 9 bases between. The CDR3 is 14 amino acids. CDR3 bases: TGTGCTAGTGGTGCCCCCCCAAGCACAGATACGCAGTATTTT. The encoded protein is CASGAPPSTDTQYF.